Shown below are 4 T cell receptor beta chains from a single sample sequenced in a study of CXCR4 blockade with PD-1 therapy in pancreatic cancer. Measured with immunoSEQ multiplex PCR; TCRdb has only the in-frame clones, and not every one. The data hold some 16,000 clones, with about 72% observed a single time. The sample comprised tumor tissue. These receptors came from a human donor with pancreatic ductal adenocarcinoma.

The chain's CDR3 is CASSINGRSSGANVLTF. DNA of the CDR3: TGTGCCAGTAGTATCAATGGGCGGAGCTCTGGGGCCAACGTCCTGACTTTC. The chain links TRBV19 to TRBJ2-6; D ambiguous. V gave up 3 bases and J gave up 0 bases, with 12 bases separating them. Looked up from germline, CDR1 is LNHDA and CDR2 is SQIVND (reference sequence). This CDR3 has 17 residues. Filled out from reference TRBV19 and TRBJ2-6, the complete variable domain reads DGGITQSPKYLFRKEGQNVTLSCEQNLNHDAMYWYRQDPGQGLRLIYYSQIVNDFQKGDIAEGYSVSREKKESFPLTVTSAQKNPTAFYLCASSINGRSSGANVLTFGAGSRLTVL.

The V gene is TRBV18, the J gene TRBJ1-6, with 9 bases matching TRBD1. In germline, CDR1 is KGHSH, CDR2 LQKENI. J lost 7 bases, V lost 5 bases, and 6 bases had no gene match. The CDR3 is 15 amino acids. The CDR3 DNA follows: TGTGCCAGCTCAACCGGGACAGGGAACAATTCACCCCTCCACTTT. As protein: CASSTGTGNNSPLHF.

J is TRBJ2-1 and V is TRBV19; 10 bases match TRBD2. The length of the CDR3 is 16 residues. Germline CDR1 reads LNHDA; CDR2 reads SQIVND (reference sequence). V dropped 6 bases and J dropped 8; count of bases not matched to a gene: 13. DNA of the CDR3: TGTGCCAGTAGCTCAACCGGACTAGCGGAAGTGCATGAGCAGTTCTTC. Protein product: CASSSTGLAEVHEQFF.

The J gene is TRBJ2-7, the V gene TRBV5-1; 11 positions agree with TRBD2. Germline trimming cut 1 base from V and 2 bases from J; bases unmatched to any gene: 2. The CDR3 contains 15 residues. Germline CDR1 is SGHRS and CDR2 is YFSETQ. As DNA, the CDR3 is TGCGCCAGCAGCTTGAAACTAGCGGGAGCCTACGAGCAGTACTTC. Its protein product is CASSLKLAGAYEQYF.